This T cell receptor beta chain came from a study of OX40 agonist ivuxolimab in advanced cancers. Study background: Participants, around 80% male, averaged roughly 60 years of age, ranging from 23 to 79. General observations from the study: At 0.1 to 3.0 mg/kg and by week 6, clonal expansion occurred in CD4+ and CD8+ blood T cells. Antigen targets of the expanded peripheral T cells went undetermined. Expanded clones were, on average, more numerous among CD8+ T cells than CD4+.

Trimming cost V 7 bases and J 11 bases; bases outside gene matches: 23. Germline assignment: CDR1 MNHEY and CDR2 SMNVEV (reference sequence). The CDR3 sequence is 18 residues long. Method: immunoSEQ multiplex PCR; TCRdb's copy keeps in-frame clones and lacks some. The sample has tens of thousands of clones, about 91% seen once; the top ten hold approximately 2.5%. Regarding this clone: The antigen is unknown.

The sequencing here drew on CD4+ or CD8+ T cells sorted from blood, taken in a trial of the OX40 agonist ivuxolimab. The chain has TRBV27 and TRBJ2-7; 13 bases line up with TRBD2. This clonotype was sampled from an adult with an advanced solid tumor such as melanoma, head and neck, liver or kidney cancer. CDR3 sequence: CASKKSGFGTSGIMGEYF. CDR3 bases: TGTGCCAGCAAGAAATCGGGCTTCGGGACTAGCGGGATCATGGGGGAGTACTTC.